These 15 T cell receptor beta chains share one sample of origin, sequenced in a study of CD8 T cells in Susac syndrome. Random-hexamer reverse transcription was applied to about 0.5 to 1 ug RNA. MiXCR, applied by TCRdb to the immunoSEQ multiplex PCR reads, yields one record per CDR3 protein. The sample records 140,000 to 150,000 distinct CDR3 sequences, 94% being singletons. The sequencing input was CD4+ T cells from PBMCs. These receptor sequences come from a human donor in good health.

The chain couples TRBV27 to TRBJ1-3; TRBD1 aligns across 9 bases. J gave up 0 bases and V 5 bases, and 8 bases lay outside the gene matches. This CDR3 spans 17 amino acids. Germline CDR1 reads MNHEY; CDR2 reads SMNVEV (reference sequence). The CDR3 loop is CASSRMTGGLSGNTIYF. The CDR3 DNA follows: TGTGCCAGCAGTCGTATGACAGGGGGACTCTCTGGAAACACCATATATTTT.

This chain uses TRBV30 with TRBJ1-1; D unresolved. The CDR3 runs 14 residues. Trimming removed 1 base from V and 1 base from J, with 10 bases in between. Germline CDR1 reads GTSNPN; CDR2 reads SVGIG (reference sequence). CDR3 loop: CAWSEKRRNTEAFF. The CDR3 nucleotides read TGTGCCTGGAGTGAAAAACGCCGGAACACTGAAGCTTTCTTT.

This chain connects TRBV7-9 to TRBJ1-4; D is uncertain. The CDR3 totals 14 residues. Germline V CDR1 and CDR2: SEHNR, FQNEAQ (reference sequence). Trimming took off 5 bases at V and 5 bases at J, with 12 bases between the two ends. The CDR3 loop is CASSPRRENEKLFF. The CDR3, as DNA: TGTGCCAGCAGCCCCCGCAGAGAGAATGAAAAACTGTTTTTT.

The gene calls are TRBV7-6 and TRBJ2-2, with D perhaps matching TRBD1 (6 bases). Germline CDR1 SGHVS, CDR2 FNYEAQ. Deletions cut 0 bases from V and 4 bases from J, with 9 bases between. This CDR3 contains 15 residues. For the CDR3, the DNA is TGTGCCAGCAGCTTAGCGGTAGGGGGCACCGGGGAGCTGTTTTTT. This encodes CASSLAVGGTGELFF.

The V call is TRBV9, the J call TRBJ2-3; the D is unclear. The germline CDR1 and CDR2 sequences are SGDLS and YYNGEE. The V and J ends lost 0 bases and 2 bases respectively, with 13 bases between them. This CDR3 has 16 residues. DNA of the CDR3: TGTGCCAGCAGCGTAGTAGGCTACCCGATCACAGATACGCAGTATTTT. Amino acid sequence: CASSVVGYPITDTQYF.

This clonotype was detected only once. CDR3 in amino acids: CAWSKGTYGYTF. The CDR3 coding sequence is TGTGCCTGGAGTAAAGGGACCTATGGCTACACCTTC. J is TRBJ1-2 and V is TRBV30; D is possibly TRBD1 (5 bases). The CDR3 is made up of 12 amino acids. Trimming stripped 2 bases from V and 4 bases from J, with 8 bases between. In germline, CDR1 is GTSNPN, CDR2 SVGIG (reference sequence).

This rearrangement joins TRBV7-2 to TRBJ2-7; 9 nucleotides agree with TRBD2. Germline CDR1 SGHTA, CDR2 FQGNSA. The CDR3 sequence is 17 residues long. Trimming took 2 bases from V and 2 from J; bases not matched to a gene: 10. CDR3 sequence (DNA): TGTGCCAGCAGCTTACTAGCGGGAACCCGCCCCACCTACGAGCAGTACTTC. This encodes CASSLLAGTRPTYEQYF.

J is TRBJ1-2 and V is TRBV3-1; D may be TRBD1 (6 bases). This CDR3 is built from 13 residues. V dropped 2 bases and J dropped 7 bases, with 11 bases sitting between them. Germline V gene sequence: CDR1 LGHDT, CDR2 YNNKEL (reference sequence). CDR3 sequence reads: CASSQRGQSGYTF. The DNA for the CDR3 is TGTGCCAGCAGCCAACGGGGGCAGAGTGGCTACACCTTC.

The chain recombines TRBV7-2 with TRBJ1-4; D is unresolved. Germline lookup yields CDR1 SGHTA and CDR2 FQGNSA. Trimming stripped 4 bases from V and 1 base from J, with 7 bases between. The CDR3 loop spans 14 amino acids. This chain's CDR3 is CASSWTLTNEKLFF. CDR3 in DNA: TGTGCCAGCAGCTGGACCCTAACTAATGAAAAACTGTTTTTT. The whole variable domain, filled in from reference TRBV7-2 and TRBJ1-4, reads GAGVSQSPSNKVTEKGKDVELRCDPISGHTALYWYRQSLGQGLEFLIYFQGNSAPDKSGLPSDRFSAERTGGSVSTLTIQRTQQEDSAVYLCASSWTLTNEKLFFGSGTQLSVL.

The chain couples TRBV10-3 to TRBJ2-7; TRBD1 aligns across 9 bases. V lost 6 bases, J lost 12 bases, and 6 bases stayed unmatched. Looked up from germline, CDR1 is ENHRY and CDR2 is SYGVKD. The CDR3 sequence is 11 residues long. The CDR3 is CAISQGQGPYF. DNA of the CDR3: TGTGCCATCAGCCAAGGACAGGGGCCGTACTTC.

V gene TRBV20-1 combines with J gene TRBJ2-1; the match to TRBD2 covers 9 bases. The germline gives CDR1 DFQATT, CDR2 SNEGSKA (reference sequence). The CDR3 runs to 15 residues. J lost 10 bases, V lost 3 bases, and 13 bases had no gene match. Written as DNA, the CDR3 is TGCAGTGCTAGCCCCCCGGGACTAGCCCGACCCGAGCAGTTCTTC. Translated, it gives CSASPPGLARPEQFF.

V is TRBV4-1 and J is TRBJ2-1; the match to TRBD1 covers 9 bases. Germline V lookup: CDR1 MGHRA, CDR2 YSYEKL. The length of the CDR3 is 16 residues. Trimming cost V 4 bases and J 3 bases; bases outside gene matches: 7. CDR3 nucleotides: TGCGCCAGCAGCCCCCTACAGGGGGCTGGCTACAATGAGCAGTTCTTC. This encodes CASSPLQGAGYNEQFF.

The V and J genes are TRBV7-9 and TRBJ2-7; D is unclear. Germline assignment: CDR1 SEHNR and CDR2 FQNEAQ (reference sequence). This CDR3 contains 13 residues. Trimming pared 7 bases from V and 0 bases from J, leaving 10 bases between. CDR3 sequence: CASTGPSSYEQYF. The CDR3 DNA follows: TGTGCCAGCACAGGCCCGAGCTCCTACGAGCAGTACTTC.

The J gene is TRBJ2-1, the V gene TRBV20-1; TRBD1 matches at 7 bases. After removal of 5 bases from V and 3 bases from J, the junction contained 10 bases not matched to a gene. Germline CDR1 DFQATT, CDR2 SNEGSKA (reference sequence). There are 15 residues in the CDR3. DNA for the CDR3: TGCAGTGCTTTCCCGGGACAGACAAGCTACAATGAGCAGTTCTTC. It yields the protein CSAFPGQTSYNEQFF.

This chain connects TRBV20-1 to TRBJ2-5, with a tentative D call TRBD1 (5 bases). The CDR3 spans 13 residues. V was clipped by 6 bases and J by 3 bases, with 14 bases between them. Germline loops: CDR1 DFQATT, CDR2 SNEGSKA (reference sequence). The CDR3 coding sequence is TGCAGTGCGGATACAGGTTTTAAAGAGACCCAGTACTTC. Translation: CSADTGFKETQYF.